Listed below are T cell receptor beta chains from one sample, sequenced in a study of T cells in localized non-small cell lung cancer. Using immunoSEQ multiplex PCR, the repertoire was profiled, and TCRdb retains in-frame clones only, with some absent. Seen here are roughly 40,000 clones, around 84% observed once, and the top ten hold around 3.8%. The sequencing here drew on peripheral blood, taken before any cancer treatment. Receptor source: a man aged 18 to 50 with stage I lung adenocarcinoma. Both conserved end residues are part of each CDR3. D genes are given only for firm matches. Some rows mark clone size as missing; the rest say once, few, many or name a class of expanded clone.

CDR3	DNA	D	V	J	size
CASRGQANEKLFF	TGTGCCAGCAGGGGACAGGCTAATGAAAAACTGTTTTTT	TRBD1	TRBV6-1	TRBJ1-4	once
CASRGRRIPYEQYF	TGTGCCAGCAGGGGTCGACGGATACCCTACGAGCAGTACTTC	-	TRBV6-5	TRBJ2-7	-
CASVPYLLDQPQHF	TGTGCCAGCGTCCCCTACTTGCTTGATCAGCCCCAGCATTTT	-	TRBV6-1	TRBJ1-5	-
CASSLDTAGTEAFF	TGCGCCAGCAGCCTAGACACCGCCGGCACTGAAGCTTTCTTT	-	TRBV4-1	TRBJ1-1	-
CAFERNTEAFF	TGTGCCTTTGAGCGGAACACTGAAGCTTTCTTT	-	TRBV30	TRBJ1-1	few
CATSREWGAGLANYGYTF	TGTGCCACCAGCAGAGAATGGGGGGCTGGCTTGGCTAACTATGGCTACACCTTC	-	TRBV15	TRBJ1-2	-
CASSSGTAGGREKLFF	TGCGCCAGCAGCTCAGGGACGGCCGGAGGTCGGGAAAAACTGTTTTTT	-	TRBV5-1	TRBJ1-4	-
CASSPPTLKETQYF	TGTGCCAGCTCACCACCGACCTTAAAAGAGACCCAGTACTTC	-	TRBV18	TRBJ2-5	-
CASSPQGRDSYGYTF	TGTGCCAGCAGCCCCCAAGGGAGGGACAGCTATGGCTACACCTTC	TRBD1	TRBV7-8	TRBJ1-2	few
CASSLMPGGDEQYF	TGTGCCAGCAGCCTAATGCCCGGGGGGGACGAGCAGTACTTC	TRBD2	TRBV4-2	TRBJ2-7	-
CASSPYRDRNEQFF	TGTGCCAGCAGCCCGTACCGGGACCGTAATGAGCAGTTCTTC	-	TRBV5-6	TRBJ2-1	-
CASSYYGTNTEAFF	TGTGCCAGCAGTTACTATGGGACAAACACTGAAGCTTTCTTT	-	TRBV6-6	TRBJ1-1	-
CASSARGASGEETQYF	TGTGCCAGCAGCGCCCGGGGCGCTAGCGGAGAAGAGACCCAGTACTTC	TRBD2	TRBV7-9	TRBJ2-5	-
CATGQERNTGELFF	TGTGCCACCGGACAGGAAAGGAACACCGGGGAGCTGTTTTTT	TRBD1	TRBV10-3	TRBJ2-2	few
CASSFSDGGRDEQYF	TGTGCCAGCAGCTTTTCCGACGGAGGGCGGGACGAGCAGTACTTC	-	TRBV5-8	TRBJ2-7	once
CASSSALRDYGYTF	TGTGCCAGCAGCTCCGCCCTGAGAGACTATGGCTACACCTTC	-	TRBV7-2	TRBJ1-2	-
CASSTGLGTQYF	TGTGCCAGCAGCACGGGACTGGGTACGCAGTATTTT	-	TRBV11-3	TRBJ2-3	-
CASSLSGSNTGELFF	TGTGCCAGCAGTTTGTCAGGATCGAACACCGGGGAGCTGTTTTTT	-	TRBV7-3	TRBJ2-2	-
CASSPGTGEQNTEAFF	TGTGCCAGCAGCCCCGGGACAGGGGAACAGAACACTGAAGCTTTCTTT	TRBD1	TRBV4-2	TRBJ1-1	few
CASGPTGPYGYTF	TGTGCCAGCGGCCCGACAGGGCCCTATGGCTACACCTTC	TRBD1	TRBV27	TRBJ1-2	-
CSVMPFLENQAFF	TGCAGCGTTATGCCCTTTCTCGAGAACCAAGCTTTCTTT	-	TRBV29-1	TRBJ1-1	-
CASSLRGETQYF	TGCGCCAGCAGCTTGAGGGGGGAGACCCAGTACTTC	-	TRBV5-1	TRBJ2-5	once
CASILTSTGNTIYF	TGTGCCAGCATCCTGACATCGACTGGAAACACCATATATTTT	-	TRBV7-9	TRBJ1-3	-
CASSQDQVREEDGYTF	TGCGCCAGCAGCCAAGATCAGGTCAGGGAAGAGGATGGCTACACCTTC	-	TRBV4-3	TRBJ1-2	-
CASSVGPVVNSNQPQHF	TGTGCCAGCAGCGTGGGACCCGTCGTGAATAGCAATCAGCCCCAGCATTTT	-	TRBV9	TRBJ1-5	-
CASSFETGRRGYTF	TGTGCCAGCAGCTTTGAGACAGGGAGGCGAGGCTACACCTTC	TRBD1	TRBV5-6	TRBJ1-2	-
CASSPRQGDSGNTIYF	TGTGCCAGCAGCCCTAGACAGGGCGACTCTGGAAACACCATATATTTT	TRBD1	TRBV7-2	TRBJ1-3	-
CASSSPGGGNNQPQHF	TGTGCCAGTAGTTCCCCGGGGGGCGGAAACAATCAGCCCCAGCATTTT	-	TRBV19	TRBJ1-5	once
CASSLVAGQTYEQYF	TGTGCCAGCAGCTTAGTCGCGGGACAGACCTACGAGCAGTACTTC	-	TRBV7-2	TRBJ2-7	-
CASGSDLGGYTF	TGTGCTAGTGGTTCAGACCTCGGGGGCTACACCTTC	-	TRBV12-5	TRBJ1-2	-
CASSYREGADYGYTF	TGTGCCAGCAGTTACCGTGAGGGGGCTGACTATGGCTACACCTTC	TRBD1	TRBV6-5	TRBJ1-2	-
CARSWRGNTGELFF	TGTGCCCGGAGCTGGCGGGGGAACACCGGGGAGCTGTTTTTT	-	TRBV30	TRBJ2-2	-
CASSLVPEGEAFF	TGCGCCAGCAGCTTGGTTCCGGAAGGTGAAGCTTTCTTT	-	TRBV5-1	TRBJ1-1	-
CASSSGISNEAFF	TGTGCCAGCAGCTCAGGTATCAGCAATGAAGCTTTCTTT	-	TRBV5-8	TRBJ1-1	-
CASSLTIQENYGYTF	TGCGCCAGCAGCCTTACTATTCAAGAAAACTATGGCTACACCTTC	-	TRBV4-3	TRBJ1-2	-
CASSIRSGYDGYTF	TGTGCCAGTAGTATAAGATCAGGGTATGATGGCTACACCTTC	-	TRBV19	TRBJ1-2	once
CASSLAAGTYEQYF	TGTGCCAGCAGCTTGGCCGCAGGGACCTACGAGCAGTACTTC	-	TRBV5-4	TRBJ2-7	-
CASSSRTGEQPQHF	TGTGCCAGCAGCTCCCGGACAGGGGAACAGCCCCAGCATTTT	TRBD1	TRBV2	TRBJ1-5	-
CASSPTGTGVHEQYF	TGTGCCAGCAGCCCCACCGGGACAGGGGTCCACGAGCAGTACTTC	TRBD1	TRBV7-9	TRBJ2-7	-
CASRLGGGSYEQYF	TGTGCCAGCAGACTCGGGGGGGGCTCCTACGAGCAGTACTTC	TRBD2	TRBV6-6	TRBJ2-7	once
CASSIMRGAEQPQHF	TGTGCCAGTAGTATAATGAGGGGGGCTGAGCAGCCCCAGCATTTT	-	TRBV19	TRBJ1-5	-